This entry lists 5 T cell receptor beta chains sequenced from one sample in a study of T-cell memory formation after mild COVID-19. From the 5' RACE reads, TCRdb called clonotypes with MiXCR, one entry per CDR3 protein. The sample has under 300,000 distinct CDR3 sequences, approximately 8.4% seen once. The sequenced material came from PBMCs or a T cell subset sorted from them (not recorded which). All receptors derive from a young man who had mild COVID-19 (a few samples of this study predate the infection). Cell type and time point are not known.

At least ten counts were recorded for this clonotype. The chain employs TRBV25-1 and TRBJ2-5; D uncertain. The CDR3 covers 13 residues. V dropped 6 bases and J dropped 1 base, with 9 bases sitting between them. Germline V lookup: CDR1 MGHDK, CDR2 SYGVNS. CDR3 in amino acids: CASSVGPQETQYF. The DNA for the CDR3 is TGTGCCAGCAGCGTAGGACCCCAAGAGACCCAGTACTTC. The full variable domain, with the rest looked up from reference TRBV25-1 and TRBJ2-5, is EADIYQTPRYLVIGTGKKITLECSQTMGHDKMYWYQQDPGMELHLIHYSYGVNSTEKGDLSSESTVSRIRTEHFPLTLESARPSHTSQYLCASSVGPQETQYFGPGTRLLVL.

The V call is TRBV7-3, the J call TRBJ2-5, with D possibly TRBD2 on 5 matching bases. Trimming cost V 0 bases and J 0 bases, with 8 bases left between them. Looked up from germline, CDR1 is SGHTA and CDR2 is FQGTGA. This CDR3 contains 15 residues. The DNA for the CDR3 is TGTGCCAGCAGCTTAACTGCCGGGAACCAAGAGACCCAGTACTTC. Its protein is CASSLTAGNQETQYF. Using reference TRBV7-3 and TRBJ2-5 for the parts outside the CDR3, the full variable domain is GAGVSQTPSNKVTEKGKYVELRCDPISGHTALYWYRQSLGQGPEFLIYFQGTGAADDSGLPNDRFFAVRPEGSVSTLKIQRTERGDSAVYLCASSLTAGNQETQYFGPGTRLLVL.

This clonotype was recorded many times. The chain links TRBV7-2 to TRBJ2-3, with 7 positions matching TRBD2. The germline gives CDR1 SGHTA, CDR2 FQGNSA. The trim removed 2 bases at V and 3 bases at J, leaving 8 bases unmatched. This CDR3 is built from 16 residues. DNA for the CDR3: TGTGCCAGCAGCTTATCCGTGGTGGGGGGGACAGATACGCAGTATTTT. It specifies CASSLSVVGGTDTQYF.

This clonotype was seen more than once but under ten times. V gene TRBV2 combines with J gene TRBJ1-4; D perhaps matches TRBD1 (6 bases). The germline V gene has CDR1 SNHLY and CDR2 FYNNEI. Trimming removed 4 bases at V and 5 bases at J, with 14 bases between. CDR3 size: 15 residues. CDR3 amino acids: CASSAAGVSNEKLFF. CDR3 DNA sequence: TGTGCCAGCAGTGCGGCAGGGGTTTCAAATGAAAAACTGTTTTTT.

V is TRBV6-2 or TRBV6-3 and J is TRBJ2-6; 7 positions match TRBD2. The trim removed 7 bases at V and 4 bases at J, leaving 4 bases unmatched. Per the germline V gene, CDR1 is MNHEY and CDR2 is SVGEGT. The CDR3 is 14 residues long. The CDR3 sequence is CASTLGGGANVLTF. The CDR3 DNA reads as TGTGCCAGCACCCTGGGGGGGGGGGCCAACGTCCTGACTTTC.